The source of this T cell receptor beta chain is a study of blood T cell repertoires in COVID-19. Turning to the study itself: The cDNA or gDNA used as material had been derived from T cells, B-cell-depleted T cells, or PBMCs.

Germline assignment: CDR1 SGHRS and CDR2 YFSETQ. This CDR3 has 13 residues. The V and J ends lost 7 bases and 1 base, in that order; junction bases with no gene match: 2. The repertoire was sequenced with immunoSEQ multiplex PCR; TCRdb's copy has only in-frame clones and lacks some. In the table there are about 310,000 clones, 70% to 90% of which are singletons. The sequence came from a woman in her thirties or forties who had recovered from COVID-19. The J gene is TRBJ1-3, the V gene TRBV5-1; 7 bases agree with TRBD1. Sequenced input: PBMCs or T cells enriched from blood (not recorded which). The CDR3 DNA reads TGCGCCAGCCGGGACAGTTCTGGAAACACCATATATTTT. It specifies CASRDSSGNTIYF. Based on the CDR3 plus reference TRBV5-1 and TRBJ1-3, the full variable domain is KAGVTQTPRYLIKTRGQQVTLSCSPISGHRSVSWYQQTPGQGLQFLFEYFSETQRNKGNFPGRFSGRQFSNSRSEMNVSTLELGDSALYLCASRDSSGNTIYFGEGSWLTVV.